Following are 31 T cell receptor beta chains from one sample sequenced in a study of response to subunit inactivated influenza vaccine. TCRdb redid the calling of the RT-PCR reads with MiXCR, one entry per CDR3 protein. Here the sample spans over 750,000 distinct CDR3 sequences, 20% to 25% being singletons. The material sequenced was PBMCs from blood, taken 5 days after vaccination. The receptors originated from a man aged 50 to 60 who received an inactivated influenza vaccine.

The chain recombines TRBV27 with TRBJ2-7; 8 nucleotides match TRBD1. The CDR3 extends over 16 amino acids. Germline-derived CDR1 and CDR2 are MNHEY and SMNVEV (reference sequence). J was trimmed by 4 bases and V by 1 base; bases with no gene match: 9. CDR3 protein: CASSLLLGQGAYEQYF. Here the CDR3 DNA reads TGTGCCAGCAGTTTATTATTGGGTCAGGGGGCTTACGAGCAGTACTTC.

This clonotype was observed once. This rearrangement joins TRBV18 to TRBJ2-3; D unresolved. The germline gives CDR1 KGHSH, CDR2 LQKENI. Between the trimmed V and J ends, which lost 0 bases and 4 bases, there was a span of 8 bases. The CDR3 runs to 14 residues. The CDR3 bases are TGTGCCAGCTCACCACCTATGAGTCCAGATACGCAGTATTTT. Translating it yields CASSPPMSPDTQYF.

This chain connects TRBV29-1 to TRBJ2-7; D is perhaps TRBD1 (5 bases). CDR1 and CDR2 (germline): SQVTM, ANQGSEA. V was shortened by 3 bases and J by 1 base, with 7 bases between the two germline ends. The CDR3 spans 12 residues. Written as DNA, the CDR3 is TGCAGCGTTGATGCAGGGTCCTACGAGCAGTACTTC. This encodes CSVDAGSYEQYF.

This clonotype was found a few times. The chain carries TRBV20-1 and TRBJ2-1; D possibly corresponds to TRBD2 (6 bases). The CDR3 extends over 15 amino acids. Germline V lookup: CDR1 DFQATT, CDR2 SNEGSKA (reference sequence). V was cut by 0 bases and J by 4 bases, with 13 bases left in between. CDR3 amino acids: CSARDRVAGYNEQFF. Here the CDR3 DNA reads TGCAGTGCTAGAGATCGGGTGGCGGGATACAATGAGCAGTTCTTC.

J is TRBJ2-1 and V is TRBV20-1; 8 positions agree with TRBD2. Per the germline V gene, CDR1 is DFQATT and CDR2 is SNEGSKA (reference sequence). The CDR3 totals 18 residues. The junction had 12 bases not matched to a gene; V was cut back by 1 base and J by 1 base. DNA of the CDR3: TGCAGTGCTAGAGCCTTGGAGGGAAGCGGGAGTTCCTACAATGAGCAGTTCTTC. It codes for CSARALEGSGSSYNEQFF.

This chain joins TRBV6-5 and TRBJ1-6; D ambiguous. Trimming pared 0 bases from V and 4 bases from J, leaving 7 bases between. CDR1 and CDR2 (germline): MNHEY, SVGAGI. This CDR3 is built from 15 residues. The CDR3 coding sequence is TGTGCCAGCAGTTACTCGACCAGGTATAATTCACCCCTCCACTTT. This codes for CASSYSTRYNSPLHF.

The sample holds a few counts of this clonotype. The genes are TRBV11-2 and TRBJ1-2, with D possibly TRBD1 on 6 matching bases. The CDR3 consists of 17 residues. V was pared by 2 bases and J by 0 bases, with 16 bases between. From germline, CDR1 is SGHAT and CDR2 FQNNGV. The CDR3 sequence: CASSLIRGSPANYGYTF. In DNA form, the CDR3 reads TGTGCCAGCAGCTTAATCAGGGGATCCCCGGCTAACTATGGCTACACCTTC. Complete variable domain (other parts from reference TRBV11-2 and TRBJ1-2): EAGVAQSPRYKIIEKRQSVAFWCNPISGHATLYWYQQILGQGPKLLIQFQNNGVVDDSQLPKDRFSAERLKGVDSTLKIQPAKLEDSAVYLCASSLIRGSPANYGYTFGSGTRLTVV.

This clonotype showed up many times. The rearrangement links TRBV7-2 to TRBJ2-3, with 11 bases aligning to TRBD2. The CDR3 runs to 18 residues. Germline CDR1 SGHTA, CDR2 FQGNSA. Unmatched junction bases numbered 18, after V lost 6 bases and J lost 7 bases. CDR3 bases: TGTGCCAGCAGTCAACCTCAACAGGGGGCTAGCGGGAGGAATACGCAGTATTTT. It yields the protein CASSQPQQGASGRNTQYF.

The rearrangement joins TRBV6-1 to TRBJ2-7, with D perhaps TRBD1 or TRBD2 (5 bases each). The CDR3 loop spans 16 amino acids. Looked up from germline, CDR1 is MNHNS and CDR2 is SASEGT. The V gene lost 5 bases and the J gene lost 7 bases, with 24 bases spanning the gap. CDR3 amino acids: CASSRSLFEGLGEQYF. In nucleotides, the CDR3 is TGTGCCAGCAGTCGATCGTTATTTGAGGGGTTGGGGGAGCAGTACTTC.

This clonotype was counted only a few times. The chain combines TRBV4-3 with TRBJ1-2; D is unclear. Germline CDR1 reads LGHNA; CDR2 reads YSLEER. The ends were cut back, 0 bases at V and 8 bases at J, with 16 bases in the middle. The CDR3 totals 15 residues. In DNA, the CDR3 is TGCGCCAGCAGCCAAGATAGTAAGGTCTCTTGGGGCTACACCTTC. Translated: CASSQDSKVSWGYTF.

The chain links TRBV12-3 or TRBV12-4 to TRBJ2-7, with D maybe TRBD1 (6 bases). CDR3 length equals 13 residues. Trimming removed 5 bases from V and 3 bases from J, with 11 bases in between. The CDR3 DNA follows: TGTGCCAGCAGTGCAGGGGCGGTCTACGAGCAGTACTTC. Translated: CASSAGAVYEQYF.

The chain uses TRBV5-6 and TRBJ2-6; D gene unclear. The CDR3 covers 16 residues. Trimming stripped 0 bases from V and 3 bases from J, with 10 bases between. The V gene's germline CDR1 is SGHDT and CDR2 YYEEEE. CDR3 residues: CASSLARVDGANVLTF. In DNA, the CDR3 is TGTGCCAGCAGCTTGGCACGGGTTGATGGGGCCAACGTCCTGACTTTC.

This clonotype was counted a few times. CDR3 region: CSVEEGGQYF. As DNA, the CDR3 is TGCAGCGTTGAGGAGGGGGGGCAGTACTTC. This sequence joins TRBV29-1 and TRBJ2-7; D may correspond to TRBD1 or TRBD2 (6 bases each). The germline V gene has CDR1 SQVTM and CDR2 ANQGSEA. Trimming shortened V by 3 bases and J by 9 bases, and 9 bases separated the two germline ends. The CDR3 runs 10 residues.

The rearrangement uses TRBV5-7 and TRBJ2-5; 7 bases are shared with TRBD2. TRBV5-7 is marked as an open reading frame, function uncertain. The CDR3 is 13 amino acids. After removal of 6 bases from V and 3 bases from J, the junction contained 5 bases not matched to a gene. For the CDR3, the DNA is TGTGCCAGCACCCGGCGGGGGAAAGAGACCCAGTACTTC. Translated: CASTRRGKETQYF.

The sample holds many counts of this clonotype. The chain couples TRBV29-1 to TRBJ2-5; D is possibly TRBD1 (5 bases). Trimming pared 7 bases from V and 5 bases from J, leaving 14 bases between. Per the germline V gene, CDR1 is SQVTM and CDR2 is ANQGSEA. CDR3 length: 12 amino acids. Here the CDR3 reads CSALRGSETQYF. Written as DNA, the CDR3 is TGCAGCGCCCTAAGGGGCTCGGAGACCCAGTACTTC. Combining the CDR3 with reference TRBV29-1 and TRBJ2-5 gives the whole variable domain SAVISQKPSRDICQRGTSLTIQCQVDSQVTMMFWYRQQPGQSLTLIATANQGSEATYESGFVIDKFPISRPNLTFSTLTVSNMSPEDSSIYLCSALRGSETQYFGPGTRLLVL.

The chain recombines TRBV27 with TRBJ1-6; 11 nucleotides match TRBD1. The CDR3 has 15 amino acids. With 5 bases clipped from V and 7 bases from J, the junction kept 4 bases outside the gene matches. Germline loops: CDR1 MNHEY, CDR2 SMNVEV (reference sequence). CDR3 in DNA: TGTGCCAGCAGTCCCGGGACAGGGGGGAATTCACCCCTCCACTTT. This codes for CASSPGTGGNSPLHF.

This clonotype was seen more than once but under ten times. CDR3 in amino acids: CASSLAFQVSGTEAFF. DNA of the CDR3: TGTGCCAGCAGCTTAGCCTTTCAAGTTTCGGGGACTGAAGCTTTCTTT. The chain recombines TRBV7-9 with TRBJ1-1; D gene unclear. Germline CDR1 reads SEHNR; CDR2 reads FQNEAQ (reference sequence). This CDR3 is 16 amino acids long. Trimming removed 0 bases from V and 5 bases from J, with 16 bases in between.

The chain combines TRBV12-3 or TRBV12-4 with TRBJ2-1, with D possibly TRBD1 on 5 matching bases. The CDR3 covers 13 residues. V was pared by 7 bases and J by 4 bases, with 11 bases between. As DNA, the CDR3 is TGTGCCAGCACAAGGACACTTTACAATGAGCAGTTCTTC. Translating it yields CASTRTLYNEQFF.

This clonotype was counted many times. The chain joins TRBV6-5 to TRBJ2-7; D not certain. V was clipped by 4 bases and J by 3 bases, with 13 bases between them. The germline V gene encodes CDR1 MNHEY and CDR2 SVGAGI. This CDR3 comprises 14 residues. The CDR3 region has the DNA TGTGCCAGCAGTTCTTGGGTGGGTAGCTACGAGCAGTACTTC. Its translation is CASSSWVGSYEQYF.

This clonotype was seen a handful of times. V is TRBV7-2 and J is TRBJ1-2; tentatively, D is TRBD1 (5 bases). The CDR3 has 14 residues. V lost 5 bases, J lost 8 bases, and 18 bases lay in between. Germline lookup yields CDR1 SGHTA and CDR2 FQGNSA. CDR3 sequence: CASSPGKVGRGYTF. CDR3 in DNA: TGTGCCAGCAGCCCTGGGAAGGTGGGGCGCGGCTACACCTTC.

This clonotype was seen only a few times. This chain links TRBV5-1 with TRBJ2-1; 10 positions agree with TRBD1. Trimming took 4 bases from V and 6 from J; bases not matched to a gene: 7. Germline-derived CDR1 and CDR2 are SGHRS and YFSETQ. CDR3 length: 15 amino acids. As DNA, the CDR3 is TGCGCCAGCAGCGAAGGGACAGGGGTAAGCAATGAGCAGTTCTTC. Translation gives CASSEGTGVSNEQFF.

This clonotype was counted only a few times. The chain carries TRBV7-2 and TRBJ2-2, with a weak D call TRBD2 (7 bases). Trimming took off 5 bases at V and 1 base at J, with 14 bases between the two ends. The CDR3 length is 16 residues. Germline V gene data show CDR1 as SGHTA and CDR2 as FQGNSA. The CDR3 region has the DNA TGTGCCAGCAGCAGGGGGGGACACCTGAACACCGGGGAGCTGTTTTTT. Amino acid sequence: CASSRGGHLNTGELFF.

This clonotype was observed a handful of times. The gene calls are TRBV3-1 and TRBJ1-5; D might be TRBD1 (5 bases). The germline CDR1 and CDR2 sequences are LGHDT and YNNKEL (reference sequence). V lost 1 base, J lost 5 bases, and 9 bases lay in between. The CDR3 contains 14 residues. The DNA for the CDR3 is TGTGCCAGCAGCCAAGCAGGGATTTATCAGCCCCAGCATTTT. It encodes CASSQAGIYQPQHF.

This clonotype was counted between two and nine times. V gene TRBV4-1 combines with J gene TRBJ2-2; no definite D call. The CDR3 is made up of 16 amino acids. Germline V lookup: CDR1 MGHRA, CDR2 YSYEKL. Trimming left V 1 base short and J 0 bases short, with 9 bases between. The CDR3 sequence is CASSQGGVANTGELFF. The CDR3 nucleotides read TGCGCCAGCAGCCAAGGTGGAGTCGCGAACACCGGGGAGCTGTTTTTT.

This chain connects TRBV9 to TRBJ1-4; D uncertain. Germline V gives CDR1 SGDLS, CDR2 YYNGEE. The CDR3 loop spans 14 amino acids. Trimming pared 0 bases from V and 7 bases from J, leaving 10 bases between. The CDR3: CASSVGTSREKLFF. For the CDR3, the DNA is TGTGCCAGCAGCGTAGGTACATCGCGTGAAAAACTGTTTTTT.

The J gene is TRBJ1-1, the V gene TRBV9, with a tentative D call TRBD1 (5 bases). V lost 0 bases and J lost 6, with 18 bases in between. The CDR3 runs to 16 residues. CDR1 SGDLS and CDR2 YYNGEE come from the germline V gene. CDR3 sequence: CASSVGNFREGAEAFF. The CDR3 nucleotides read TGTGCCAGCAGCGTAGGAAATTTCAGGGAAGGGGCTGAAGCTTTCTTT.

The CDR3 loop is CASSYTGLAGETQYF. The DNA for the CDR3 is TGTGCCAGCAGTTACACAGGACTAGCTGGGGAGACCCAGTACTTC. This chain connects TRBV6-5 to TRBJ2-5, with 8 bases matching TRBD2. The J segment lost 5 bases and the V segment lost 2 bases, leaving 7 bases of the junction unmatched. Germline assignment: CDR1 MNHEY and CDR2 SVGAGI. The CDR3 covers 15 residues.

V gene TRBV7-9 combines with J gene TRBJ2-2, with D unclear. CDR3 length: 11 residues. The ends were cut back, 7 bases at V and 9 bases at J, with 9 bases in the middle. CDR1 is SEHNR, CDR2 FQNEAQ, per germline (reference sequence). The CDR3 DNA is TGTGCCAGCATGGCTGGCTGGGAGCTGTTTTTT. Protein product: CASMAGWELFF.

The chain carries TRBV20-1 and TRBJ2-2, with 9 bases that match TRBD2. The CDR3 has 20 residues. The germline gives CDR1 DFQATT, CDR2 SNEGSKA (reference sequence). Trimming cost V 1 base and J 0 bases; bases outside gene matches: 15. CDR3 bases: TGCAGTGCTAGAGTTCCTGACAGCGGGGGGACGAGATCGAACACCGGGGAGCTGTTTTTT. This sequence encodes CSARVPDSGGTRSNTGELFF.

With regard to this clonotype: This sequence may be a read error, since a much larger clone differs from it by one base. This chain uses TRBV7-2 with TRBJ1-5; no definite D call. This CDR3 has 15 amino acids. CDR1 and CDR2 (germline): SGHTA, FQGNSA. V lost 5 bases to trimming and J lost 5 bases, with 16 bases between them. CDR3 sequence reads: CASSPRAQVHQPQHF. The CDR3 DNA reads as TGTGCCAGCAGCCCCCGGGCCCAAGTCCATCAGCCCCAGCATTTT.

The chain joins TRBV7-9 to TRBJ2-2, with a tentative D call TRBD1 (5 bases). Germline lookup yields CDR1 SEHNR and CDR2 FQNEAQ (reference sequence). The CDR3 consists of 15 residues. The V and J ends lost 6 bases and 4 bases respectively, with 15 bases between them. In DNA form, the CDR3 reads TGTGCCAGCAGACCCCAGGGTGGGGTCACCGGGGAGCTGTTTTTT. Its translation is CASRPQGGVTGELFF.